These T cell receptor beta chains were read from a single sample in a study of graft-versus-host responses after intestinal transplantation. No antigen has been identified for these receptors. Libraries were prepared by immunoSEQ multiplex PCR; TCRdb keeps only in-frame clonotypes and omits some of them. The sample shows about 130,000 clones, 92% of them seen only once. Source: unstimulated CD4+ T cells sorted from spleen or lymph node cells, taken before intestinal transplant. The receptors were gathered from a human donor who received an intestinal transplant. CDR3s include the opening cysteine and the closing phenylalanine or tryptophan.

v_call	j_call	cdr3_aa
TRBV5-4	TRBJ2-4	CASSRTGGTKNIQYF
TRBV27	TRBJ1-1	CASSLWAEGGGTEAFF
TRBV28	TRBJ2-7	CASSSGTADVSYEQYF
TRBV7-2	-	CASSEGSPDLYEQYF
TRBV19	TRBJ1-4	CASSIYVPLEGLDEKLFF
TRBV10-3	TRBJ2-7	CATLAGSYEQYF
TRBV27	TRBJ2-3	CASSLSRKWDTQYF
TRBV28	TRBJ2-1	CASSSTSGGYNEQFF
TRBV30	TRBJ2-6	CAWSVMDLLAGANVLTF
TRBV28	TRBJ1-5	CASSSPGQGAAQPQHF
TRBV4-2	TRBJ1-1	CASSQYKLGAGTMNTEAFF
TRBV7-9	TRBJ2-3	CASSLKVSTDTQYF
TRBV28	TRBJ2-3	CASSFSSSWQYF
TRBV5-4	TRBJ2-1	CASSFQGSGYNEQFF
TRBV19	TRBJ2-2	CASSRLQGPGELFF
TRBV25-1	TRBJ1-4	CASSFRQGAGEKLFF
TRBV4-1	TRBJ2-7	CASSPATGYTYEQYF
TRBV6-1	TRBJ1-3	CASSELRDTIYF
TRBV27	TRBJ2-7	CASSLNGRSYEQYF
TRBV2	TRBJ2-1	CASSPNNEQFF